This T cell receptor (beta chain) is from a study of blood T cells in healthy people across ages (dated by TCRdb to the mid-2010s). Concerning the study at large: In model experiments, template switching captured roughly one uniquely barcoded TCR beta cDNA molecule for every two T cells. The study measured age-related changes in TCR beta repertoire diversity using deep sequencing normalized with unique cDNA molecular identifiers. The donors were divided into four age groups: young (average around 15 years), middle-aged (about 40), aged (around 59) and long-lived (about 84). Two additional independent replicas of 1 million unique cDNA reads from the same blood draw were analyzed for two donors (one aged 18 to 29 and one aged 80 or older).

The approximately 39 donors, aged roughly 6 to 95 years, were systemically healthy Caucasian individuals from Russia. Around 10 milliliters of peripheral blood were drawn from each donor into EDTA-treated Vacutainer tubes. PBMCs were isolated by Ficoll-Paque density-gradient centrifugation, with at least 6 million obtained per sample. Total RNA, at least 6 micrograms per sample, was extracted from PBMCs with Trizol reagent. The percentages of naive CD45RAhigh/CD27high T cells were determined by flow cytometry on a PBMC aliquot from every donor. Libraries were prepared through 5' RACE. The data were produced on an Illumina HiSeq 2500. The second PCR ran for about 6 to 12 cycles and used a J-beta primer mix along with a sample-barcoded 5' primer. Each TCR beta cDNA molecule received a unique molecular identifier from a template-switch 5' adaptor carrying 12 random nucleotides. Each sample yielded at least 2.5 million CDR3-containing paired-end reads. The Mint cDNA synthesis kit, primed by a TRBC-specific oligonucleotide, was used to synthesize first-strand cDNA from all RNA. Following uracil-DNA glycosylase treatment, all cDNA underwent a first 18-cycle PCR with the universal primers M1SS and BC2_uni_R. As for the authors' bioinformatics: Normalization of each sample was performed by random selection of 1 million high-quality reads, each carrying a distinct molecular identifier. Instead of being binned into consensus sequences, reads with shared molecular identifiers were discarded. MiTCR, run with a Q25 quality threshold and the strictest error-elimination algorithm, handled CDR3 identification, clonotype clustering and error correction. A nonparametric unseen species model using Euler transformation provided a lower-bound estimate of total TCR beta diversity. In TCRdb, the public reads were trimmed at Q25 with fastp and aligned with MiXCR, with productive beta chains retained. Rows matching on CDR3 protein sequence are summarized as one entry with the most common DNA and genes. The V and J calls reflect TCRdb's pipeline rather than the authors' work. The sample table lists roughly 1,100,000 distinct CDR3 sequences, less than 25% of them with a count of one. Jointly, the top ten make up 0.65% to 0.75% of the sample.

Turning to this clonotype: Which antigen it targets is not known. Within one base of it there is no much larger clone, and no base qualities were kept.

V is trimmed back by 2 bases and J by 6 bases, and the junction contains 8 bases that no gene match accounts for. Looking up the germline V gene (reference sequence) yields CDR1 DFQATT and CDR2 SNEGSKA. The CDR3 runs 14 amino acids, cysteine and phenylalanine included. The kept DNA is CDR3 alone, 42 bases in frame from the first base. Beyond this particular receptor, the publication reports: Estimates of total diversity based on one million sequenced T cells were regarded as lower bounds and as underestimates. Observed TCR beta diversity correlated strongly with the percentage of naive T cells measured by flow cytometry. As age increased, observed TCR beta diversity per million T cells dropped in a roughly linear way, and a significant reduction was already evident by age 40. Conclusive comparison of naive and antigen-experienced compartments was prevented by the profiling of bulk unsorted PBMCs. Compared with the aged group, the long-lived group had more naive CD4+ T cells, fewer expanded clones and increased TCR diversity, suggesting age selection. Because donor CMV infection status was unknown, age-related changes in expanded clonotypes were potentially confounded.

The same specimen was also included in a second study, on T cells of mothers and their children. That second report states: Nine systemically healthy Caucasian individuals served as donors, namely three mothers together with their six children. cDNA synthesis consumed the entire amount of extracted RNA, loaded at around 1.4 ug RNA in each 15 ul reaction. In the second PCR, sample barcodes and 2-4 random nucleotides were introduced via the M1S primer. Over 9 million TCR beta CDR3 reads came from each mother, compared with some 3.1 million reads from each child. Thymic selection similarly shapes TCR recombination output in related and unrelated pairs, with minor effect from inherited differences. Related mother-child pairs always showed normalized repertoire overlap that was slightly higher than in unrelated mother-child pairs, though the difference was never significant. No persistent microchimeric T cell clones were found, with a detection sensitivity of approximately 100 clones per million clonotypes. The study used deep NGS to compare TCR beta repertoires of mothers and children, seeking features distinguishing related mother-child pairs from unrelated individuals. Mothers averaged 40 +/- 4 years of age and children averaged around 10 +/- 4 years. After adapter ligation was performed with NEBNext reagents, the libraries were sequenced on an Illumina HiSeq 2000 with 100+100 nt paired-end reads. Mother and child libraries were prepared a month apart and sequenced in separate runs to prevent cross-contamination. For each donor, between roughly 500,000 and 2,100,000 distinct TCR beta clonotypes were identified. Naive TCR beta clonotypes were estimated from low-frequency clonotypes matched to each donor's FACS-determined naive share, without sorting.

The sequencing sample was made of blood. This TCR derives from a girl aged 2-9 years in good health. In this chain, TRBV20-1 is recombined with TRBJ2-7; the central 9 bases match TRBD2. The bases are TGCAGTGCTAGAACCGGGACTAGCCTAACCGAGCAGTACTTC. Protein translation: CSARTGTSLTEQYF.